This T cell receptor (beta chain) stems from a study of OX40 agonist ivuxolimab in advanced cancers. Whole-study context: In this trial design, patients received ivuxolimab intravenously at 0.01 to 10 mg/kg every 2 weeks. Overall study results and limits: CD8+ T cells were the subset that, on average, had more expanded clones than CD4+. Some patients who did not respond also had low normalized T-cell clonal expansion.

Blood samples were obtained at baseline, cycle 4 day 1, and cycle 7 day 1. Generated by immunoSEQ multiplex PCR, the TCRdb table keeps only in-frame clones and is missing some. The sample records about 19,000 clones, 77% being singletons. About this clone: Its antigen remains unidentified.

This CDR3 region has 11 residues. Germline CDR1 is SQVTM and CDR2 is ANQGSEA. Deletions cut 5 bases from V and 4 bases from J, with 8 bases between. This chain connects TRBV29-1 to TRBJ1-1; D gene uncertain. The receptor was isolated from an adult with an advanced solid tumor such as melanoma, head and neck, liver or kidney cancer. This sample comprised CD4+ or CD8+ T cells sorted from blood, obtained in a trial of the OX40 agonist ivuxolimab. The CDR3 sequence: CSVSFPTEAFF. The CDR3 nucleotides read TGCAGCGTTTCATTTCCCACTGAAGCTTTCTTT.